Presented here are 31 T cell receptor beta chains from one specimen sequenced in a study of T-cell reconstitution after alpha-beta-depleted transplantation in children. The TCRbeta library was prepared with unique molecular identifiers. Each CDR3 protein is one row after TCRdb ran MiXCR on the PCR reads. The profile shows about 480,000 distinct CDR3 sequences, around 12% of them singletons. Sequenced here: PBMCs from the stem cell graft donor, sampled from the stem cell graft. The origin of the receptors is a human donor who donated a stem cell graft to a child with combined immunodeficiency.

This clonotype was found many times. This rearrangement joins TRBV6-6 to TRBJ2-1; D possibly corresponds to TRBD2 (6 bases). V lost 7 bases to trimming and J lost 7 bases, with 14 bases between them. This CDR3 has 13 amino acids. Germline-derived CDR1 and CDR2 are MNHNY and SVGAGI (reference sequence). DNA of the CDR3: TGTGCCAGCACCGTAGGTGGAGGGAATGAGCAGTTCTTC. Encoded protein: CASTVGGGNEQFF.

This clonotype was found a few times. V is TRBV7-2 and J is TRBJ2-1, with TRBD2 matching over 8 bases. Germline assignment: CDR1 SGHTA and CDR2 FQGNSA. The junction had 12 bases not matched to a gene; V was cut back by 5 bases and J by 12 bases. The CDR3 contains 14 residues. This CDR3 reads CASSLLLPAGGQFF. The CDR3 coding sequence is TGTGCCAGCAGCCTACTACTGCCCGCGGGGGGGCAGTTCTTC. The full variable domain, in which reference TRBV7-2 and TRBJ2-1 provide the parts outside the CDR3, is GAGVSQSPSNKVTEKGKDVELRCDPISGHTALYWYRQSLGQGLEFLIYFQGNSAPDKSGLPSDRFSAERTGGSVSTLTIQRTQQEDSAVYLCASSLLLPAGGQFFGPGTRLTVL.

The chain recombines TRBV24-1 with TRBJ2-1; D is uncertain. The CDR3 has 11 amino acids. The germline gives CDR1 KGHDR, CDR2 SFDVKD. Trimming took 1 base from V and 8 from J, leaving 2 bases between them. DNA of the CDR3: TGTGCCACCAGTGATTTTGATGAGCAGTTCTTC. It yields the protein CATSDFDEQFF.

The chain couples TRBV12-3 or TRBV12-4 to TRBJ1-5; D gene uncertain. The V gene lost 5 bases and the J gene lost 4 bases, with 12 bases spanning the gap. The CDR3 runs to 14 residues. CDR3 in DNA: TGTGCCAGCAGTGCCCTGCGGGGAAATCAGCCCCAGCATTTT. It specifies CASSALRGNQPQHF.

The genes are TRBV12-3 or TRBV12-4 and TRBJ1-4, with no clear D. The V end was cut by 3 bases, the J end by 0 bases, with 8 bases between. The CDR3 consists of 15 residues. Here the CDR3 reads CASSFWGATNEKLFF. CDR3 nucleotide sequence: TGTGCCAGCAGTTTTTGGGGTGCAACTAATGAAAAACTGTTTTTT.

This clonotype was detected only a few times. The chain's CDR3 is CASSQIGSQPQHF. The CDR3 nucleotides are TGCGCCAGCAGCCAAATAGGGTCTCAGCCCCAGCATTTT. The V and J genes are TRBV4-1 and TRBJ1-5; no definite D call. This CDR3 region has 13 residues. V was shortened by 2 bases and J by 6 bases, with 8 bases between the two germline ends. Germline CDR1 and CDR2: MGHRA and YSYEKL.

This clonotype was seen only a few times. J is TRBJ1-5 and V is TRBV27, with D possibly matching TRBD1 (5 bases). Germline V CDR1 and CDR2: MNHEY, SMNVEV (reference sequence). CDR3 length: 13 amino acids. V lost 9 bases and J lost 0, with 9 bases in between. CDR3 nucleotides: TGTGCCAGGGACATTCTTAGCAATCAGCCCCAGCATTTT. Residues: CARDILSNQPQHF.

This clonotype was counted a few times. This chain links TRBV24-1 with TRBJ1-1; D gene uncertain. Trimming cost V 7 bases and J 4 bases, with 9 bases left between them. The germline CDR1 and CDR2 sequences are KGHDR and SFDVKD. CDR3 size: 12 residues. The CDR3 region is CATRVFGTEAFF. The DNA of the CDR3 is TGTGCCACCAGGGTCTTCGGCACTGAAGCTTTCTTT.

The sample holds a few counts of this clonotype. The chain uses TRBV6-5 and TRBJ1-3; the D gene is possibly TRBD1 (5 bases). The CDR3 runs to 15 residues. The germline gives CDR1 MNHEY, CDR2 SVGAGI. The V end was cut by 4 bases, the J end by 4 bases, with 14 bases between. The CDR3 nucleotides read TGTGCCAGCAGTTCCTCCGGGACCGTCGGAAACACCATATATTTT. Protein product: CASSSSGTVGNTIYF.

The chain has TRBV6-5 and TRBJ2-7; a possible D gene is TRBD2 (6 bases). Per the germline V gene, CDR1 is MNHEY and CDR2 is SVGAGI. This CDR3 contains 16 residues. V gave up 2 bases and J gave up 0 bases, with 14 bases separating them. CDR3 nucleotide sequence: TGTGCCAGCAGTTACGCCCCGGGAGCGACCTCCTACGAGCAGTACTTC. Protein sequence: CASSYAPGATSYEQYF.

This clonotype occurred a few times. The V call is TRBV5-1, the J call TRBJ2-4; 7 bases line up with TRBD2. The CDR3 sequence is 15 residues long. Losses at the gene ends were 2 bases for V and 3 bases for J; bases not matched to a gene: 5. Germline lookup yields CDR1 SGHRS and CDR2 YFSETQ. The CDR3, as DNA: TGCGCCAGCAGCTTCGGGGGGACCCTCAAAAACATTCAGTACTTC. Protein product: CASSFGGTLKNIQYF.

This clonotype was seen ten or more times. This sequence joins TRBV6-2 or TRBV6-3 and TRBJ1-2; D might be TRBD1 (5 bases). V was shortened by 5 bases and J by 8 bases, with 18 bases between the two germline ends. This CDR3 is built from 14 residues. The germline V gene encodes CDR1 MNHEY and CDR2 SVGEGT. The CDR3 nucleotides read TGTGCCAGCAGTCTCTGGGACCGACTTGGAGGCTACACCTTC. This translates into CASSLWDRLGGYTF.

For this clonotype: One junction end disagrees with the germline gene, perhaps due to a read error. The V gene is TRBV7-9, the J gene TRBJ2-5; 9 bases fit TRBD2. The CDR3 is 14 amino acids. Germline V gives CDR1 SEHNR, CDR2 FQNEAQ (reference sequence). The CDR3, as DNA: TGTGCCAGCAGCATAGCGGGGGTGAAGGAGACCCAGTACTTC. Encoded protein: CASSIAGVKETQYF.

The V call is TRBV10-3, the J call TRBJ2-7, with D possibly being TRBD2 (7 bases). The CDR3 is 19 amino acids. V lost 10 bases and J lost 0, with 31 bases in between. In germline, CDR1 is ENHRY, CDR2 SYGVKD. The CDR3 DNA follows: TGTGCCAGGGGGGGGCAGATGCTACTCCGGGGGCCCCTCTCCTACGAGCAGTACTTC. This encodes CARGGQMLLRGPLSYEQYF.

The sample holds a few counts of this clonotype. This chain joins TRBV20-1 and TRBJ1-2, with D perhaps TRBD1 (5 bases). Per the germline V gene, CDR1 is DFQATT and CDR2 is SNEGSKA (reference sequence). This CDR3 contains 16 residues. With 3 bases removed from V and 0 bases from J, the gap between germline ends came to 17 bases. The CDR3: CSASGRGQRANYGYTF. The DNA for the CDR3 is TGCAGTGCTAGTGGGAGGGGCCAACGAGCTAACTATGGCTACACCTTC.

The genes are TRBV19 and TRBJ2-7; TRBD2 matches 8 bases. The V segment lost 2 bases and the J segment 3 bases; nucleotides outside the gene matches: 6. Germline V gene sequence: CDR1 LNHDA, CDR2 SQIVND (reference sequence). There are 15 residues in the CDR3. The CDR3 DNA sequence: TGTGCCAGTAGTATAAGGACTAGCCGAAACTACGAGCAGTACTTC. Its translation is CASSIRTSRNYEQYF. The complete variable domain, with remaining parts taken from reference TRBV19 and TRBJ2-7, reads DGGITQSPKYLFRKEGQNVTLSCEQNLNHDAMYWYRQDPGQGLRLIYYSQIVNDFQKGDIAEGYSVSREKKESFPLTVTSAQKNPTAFYLCASSIRTSRNYEQYFGPGTRLTVT.

This clonotype was counted at least ten times. This CDR3 is CASSFREAGWGTDNEQFF. The CDR3, as DNA: TGCGCCAGCAGCTTTCGGGAAGCAGGGTGGGGGACCGACAATGAGCAGTTCTTC. The rearrangement joins TRBV5-1 to TRBJ2-1; either TRBD1 or TRBD2 may supply D (5 bases each). The V gene lost 2 bases and the J gene lost 5 bases, with 23 bases spanning the gap. CDR1 is SGHRS and CDR2 is YFSETQ in the germline V gene. The CDR3 has 18 amino acids.

V gene TRBV7-6 combines with J gene TRBJ2-7; possibly TRBD1 for D (5 bases). Trimming stripped 5 bases from V and 6 bases from J, with 20 bases between. Per germline, CDR1 SGHVS and CDR2 FNYEAQ. The CDR3 is made up of 15 amino acids. The CDR3: CASSQGWGTDREQYF. In DNA, the CDR3 is TGTGCCAGCAGCCAAGGGTGGGGCACAGATCGCGAGCAGTACTTC.

This chain uses TRBV28 with TRBJ2-3; D not certain. CDR1 is MDHEN, CDR2 SYDVKM, per germline. Between the trimmed V and J ends, which lost 8 bases and 1 base, there was a span of 16 bases. This CDR3 is built from 15 residues. As DNA, the CDR3 is TGTGCCAGCCGTTCTGTGGGGATCGGCACAGATACGCAGTATTTT. Encoded protein: CASRSVGIGTDTQYF.

The chain couples TRBV20-1 to TRBJ2-7; a weak D match, TRBD2 (6 bases). Germline values: CDR1 DFQATT, CDR2 SNEGSKA (reference sequence). V was cut by 6 bases and J by 0 bases, with 12 bases left in between. The CDR3 covers 13 residues. As DNA, the CDR3 is TGCAGTGCGGGGGGTTCTAGCTCCTACGAGCAGTACTTC. Its protein product is CSAGGSSSYEQYF.

This clonotype was observed a handful of times. The chain links TRBV5-4 to TRBJ1-2; maybe TRBD1 (5 bases). In germline, CDR1 is SGHNT, CDR2 YYREEE (reference sequence). The CDR3 contains 15 residues. V was pared by 1 base and J by 2 bases, with 12 bases between. CDR3 protein: CASSLQGTANYGYTF. Here the CDR3 DNA reads TGTGCCAGCAGCTTGCAGGGAACTGCCAACTATGGCTACACCTTC.

This clonotype was seen more than once but under ten times. V gene TRBV12-3 or TRBV12-4 combines with J gene TRBJ2-1; 8 bases agree with TRBD2. V dropped 7 bases and J dropped 9; count of bases not matched to a gene: 8. This CDR3 spans 13 amino acids. The DNA for the CDR3 is TGTGCCAGCACCCAAGCGGGAGTTTTTGAGCAGTTCTTC. Its protein product is CASTQAGVFEQFF.

The chain recombines TRBV15 with TRBJ2-7; 8 nucleotides agree with TRBD1. Germline V lookup: CDR1 LNHNV, CDR2 YYDKDF (reference sequence). V dropped 0 bases and J dropped 7; count of bases not matched to a gene: 11. There are 16 residues in the CDR3. CDR3 sequence reads: CATSRDYRRRGLEQYF. The CDR3 coding sequence is TGTGCCACCAGCAGAGATTACCGGCGCAGGGGGCTTGAGCAGTACTTC.

CDR3 DNA: TGTGCCAGCAGACCCCCTGGACAGATCGGGGAGCTGTTTTTT. Translating it yields CASRPPGQIGELFF. The V and J genes are TRBV11-2 and TRBJ2-2; D perhaps matches TRBD1 (6 bases). CDR3 length: 14 residues. Germline assignment: CDR1 SGHAT and CDR2 FQNNGV. Between the trimmed V and J ends, which lost 6 bases and 7 bases, there was a span of 15 bases.

This clonotype has only a few counts. Here the CDR3 reads CASSHRLDSDNEQFF. The CDR3 bases are TGCGCCAGCAGCCACCGACTAGATAGTGACAATGAGCAGTTCTTC. V usage is TRBV4-1 and J usage is TRBJ2-1, with a possible D match to TRBD2 (6 bases). Per germline, CDR1 MGHRA and CDR2 YSYEKL. The length of the CDR3 is 15 residues. Trimming took 3 bases from V and 5 from J, leaving 14 bases between them.

This clonotype appeared many times. This chain links TRBV7-8 with TRBJ1-1, with D possibly TRBD1 on 5 matching bases. The V and J ends lost 2 bases and 3 bases respectively, with 22 bases between them. Germline V gene lookup returns CDR1 SGHVS and CDR2 FQNEAQ. CDR3 length: 18 residues. CDR3 in amino acids: CASSLRGGLIRKDTEAFF. The CDR3 DNA reads TGTGCCAGCAGCTTACGCGGGGGTCTCATTCGTAAGGACACTGAAGCTTTCTTT.

The table lists this clonotype with many counts. This sequence joins TRBV9 and TRBJ2-7, with D possibly being TRBD1 (6 bases). V was trimmed by 0 bases and J by 2 bases, leaving 12 bases between them. The CDR3 is made up of 15 amino acids. The germline V gene has CDR1 SGDLS and CDR2 YYNGEE. The CDR3 loop is CASSVDMGAPYEQYF. The DNA of the CDR3 is TGTGCCAGCAGCGTAGATATGGGGGCTCCCTACGAGCAGTACTTC.

This chain links TRBV7-2 with TRBJ1-2, with D possibly TRBD1 on 5 matching bases. The CDR3 covers 13 residues. V was clipped by 8 bases and J by 3 bases, with 13 bases between them. Germline V gene sequence: CDR1 SGHTA, CDR2 FQGNSA. The CDR3 region has the DNA TGTGCCAGCGCGGTGACAGACGACTATGGCTACACCTTC. Its protein product is CASAVTDDYGYTF.

This clonotype appeared a few times. The chain links TRBV6-5 to TRBJ1-1; D is possibly TRBD1 (5 bases). Between the trimmed V and J ends, which lost 4 bases and 5 bases, there was a span of 20 bases. Germline CDR1 and CDR2: MNHEY and SVGAGI. The CDR3 length is 16 residues. CDR3: CASSFLLGGARTEAFF. The CDR3 DNA reads TGTGCCAGCAGTTTCCTCCTAGGAGGGGCGAGGACTGAAGCTTTCTTT.

The chain carries TRBV30 and TRBJ2-1; D is undetermined. V gave up 0 bases and J gave up 6 bases, with 12 bases separating them. From germline, CDR1 is GTSNPN and CDR2 SVGIG (reference sequence). The CDR3 spans 14 residues. The CDR3 region has the DNA TGTGCCTGGAGTGTACTTTCTAAGTCCAATGAGCAGTTCTTC. It is translated as CAWSVLSKSNEQFF.

The rearrangement joins TRBV29-1 to TRBJ2-1, with D perhaps matching TRBD1 (5 bases). The CDR3 runs 15 residues. The germline V gene encodes CDR1 SQVTM and CDR2 ANQGSEA. Trimming cost V 4 bases and J 0 bases, with 13 bases left between them. The CDR3 sequence: CSVGVRDSSYNEQFF. In nucleotides, the CDR3 is TGCAGCGTTGGAGTCAGGGATAGCTCCTACAATGAGCAGTTCTTC.